Sequencing of this T cell receptor beta chain was carried out in a study of human T cells and chemical hapten exposure. Study-level findings and limits: No shift was seen in TCRs above 1 in 1000 frequency with DPC sensitization.

A remark on this clonotype: Antigen specificity is unknown.

The time point: healthy volunteer bleed at 6 weeks. The study extracted total RNA from unfractionated whole blood. Study processing details: TCR counts had a median of approximately 96,000 per sample and spanned about 23,224 to 750,000. TCRdb analysed the RACE reads with MiXCR anew, one entry per CDR3 protein. TCRdb, not the original authors, processed these V and J calls. The table lists roughly 71,000 distinct CDR3 sequences, 6% to 7% of them singletons, with 3% to 4% in the top ten. The TCR sequence derives from a female donor in good health. Some clones in this sample may be carry-over from other donors' samples. Specimen: whole blood.

Written as DNA, the CDR3 is TGTGCCAGCAGGTCCGGGACCGATGAAAAACTGTTTTTT. This gives the protein CASRSGTDEKLFF. The J gene is TRBJ1-4, the V gene TRBV5-4; a weak D match, TRBD1 (5 bases). CDR3 size: 13 residues. Germline CDR1 is SGHNT and CDR2 is YYREEE (reference sequence). V lost 5 bases and J lost 6, with 11 bases in between.